This TCR beta chain stems from a study of blood T cell repertoires in COVID-19. Study background: There were acute and convalescent COVID-19 samples, and they came from the United States, Italy and Spain. T cells, B-cell-depleted T cells, or PBMCs supplied cDNA or gDNA.

Authors' processing steps: From reference gene primer amplification, estimates of nucleated cell counts were derived. Assay used: immunoSEQ multiplex PCR; TCRdb lists only in-frame clones, some missing. From that table come the V and J calls and clone size; the DNA was used to work out D and trimming. There are approximately 210,000 clones in the sample; roughly 80% occur only once, and about 5% lies in the top ten. The CDR3 totals 16 residues. V lost 0 bases to trimming and J lost 2 bases; unmatched junction nucleotides: 4. CDR1 is SGHRS and CDR2 is YFSETQ in the germline V gene. What was sequenced was peripheral blood. The receptor comes from a human donor in a cohort sampled during active COVID-19. The V call is TRBV5-1, the J call TRBJ2-3; 9 bases are a match to TRBD2. In DNA form, the CDR3 reads TGCGCCAGCAGCTTGGGGCTAGCGGGGACCACAGATACGCAGTATTTT. This sequence encodes CASSLGLAGTTDTQYF.